This T cell receptor (beta chain) was documented in a study of T cells in Graves' hyperthyroidism and ophthalmopathy. In its sample, this clonotype was seen many times. With 3 bases removed from V and 7 bases from J, the gap between germline ends came to 7 bases. The CDR3 runs 11 residues. Germline V CDR1 and CDR2: SGHTA, FQGNSA. The source material, RNA transcripts, was used to amplify TCR beta CDR3 regions. RT-PCR in the first round (using the HTBI primer set) targeted the TCR CDR3. TCRdb re-derived calls from the multiplex PCR reads in MiXCR, one entry per CDR3 protein. The sample records nearly 600,000 distinct CDR3 sequences, roughly 13% being singletons. PBMCs came from 10 ml fresh peripheral blood.

This TCR came from a woman aged 25-40 years with Graves' hyperthyroidism that later progressed to Graves' ophthalmopathy. Sequenced: blood. The chain combines TRBV7-2 with TRBJ2-7; no clear D. CDR3 region: CASSFYGEQYF. The CDR3 DNA follows: TGTGCCAGCAGCTTTTACGGAGAGCAGTACTTC.